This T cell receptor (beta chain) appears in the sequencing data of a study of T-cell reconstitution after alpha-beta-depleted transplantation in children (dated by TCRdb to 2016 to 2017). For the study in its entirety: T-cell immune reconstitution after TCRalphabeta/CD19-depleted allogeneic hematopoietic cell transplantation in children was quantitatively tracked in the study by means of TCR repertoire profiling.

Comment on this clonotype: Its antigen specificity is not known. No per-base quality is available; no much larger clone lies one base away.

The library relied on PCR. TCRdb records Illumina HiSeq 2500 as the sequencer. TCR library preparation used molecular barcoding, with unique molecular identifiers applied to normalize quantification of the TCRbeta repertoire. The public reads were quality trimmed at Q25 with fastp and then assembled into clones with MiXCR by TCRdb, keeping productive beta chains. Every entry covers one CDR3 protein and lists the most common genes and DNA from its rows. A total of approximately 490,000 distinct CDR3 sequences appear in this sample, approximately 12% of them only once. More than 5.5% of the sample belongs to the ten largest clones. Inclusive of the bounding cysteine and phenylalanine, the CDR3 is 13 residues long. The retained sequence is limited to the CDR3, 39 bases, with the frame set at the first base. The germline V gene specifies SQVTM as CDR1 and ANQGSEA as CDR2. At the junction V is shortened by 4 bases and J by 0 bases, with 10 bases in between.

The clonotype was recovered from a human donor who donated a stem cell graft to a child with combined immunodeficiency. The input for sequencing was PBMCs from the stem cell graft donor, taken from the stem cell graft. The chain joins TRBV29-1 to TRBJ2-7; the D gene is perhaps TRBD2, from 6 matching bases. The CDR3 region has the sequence CSVVAGFSYEQYF. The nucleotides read TGCAGCGTTGTGGCGGGATTCTCCTACGAGCAGTACTTC.